This T cell receptor (beta chain) was found in a study of PD-1 blockade in classical Hodgkin lymphoma. Findings and limits, study-wide: As was reported, newly diagnosed patients showed lower baseline TCR diversity than healthy donors did. Factors driving the repertoire differences, possibly disease activity or prior therapy, remain undefined.

Notes on this clone: Its antigen is not identified.

Assay used: immunoSEQ multiplex PCR; TCRdb lists only in-frame clones, some missing. The sample has around 30,000 clones; around 88% are singletons. Time point noted: newly diagnosed, previously untreated cHL patient sample. Purification of CD4+ T cells from thawed PBMCs was achieved by magnetic negative selection. The authors compared against newly diagnosed, untreated classical Hodgkin lymphoma PBMCs. Source material: CD4+ T cells from blood. This TCR was sampled from a human donor with classical Hodgkin lymphoma.

The CDR3 sequence is CASSLGAGFSGNTIYF. CDR3 coding DNA: TGCGCCAGCAGCTTGGGCGCAGGATTCTCTGGAAACACCATATATTTT. This rearrangement joins TRBV5-1 to TRBJ1-3; D gene ambiguous. Trimming pared 0 bases from V and 0 bases from J, leaving 10 bases between. CDR1 is SGHRS and CDR2 is YFSETQ in the germline V gene. The CDR3 totals 16 residues.